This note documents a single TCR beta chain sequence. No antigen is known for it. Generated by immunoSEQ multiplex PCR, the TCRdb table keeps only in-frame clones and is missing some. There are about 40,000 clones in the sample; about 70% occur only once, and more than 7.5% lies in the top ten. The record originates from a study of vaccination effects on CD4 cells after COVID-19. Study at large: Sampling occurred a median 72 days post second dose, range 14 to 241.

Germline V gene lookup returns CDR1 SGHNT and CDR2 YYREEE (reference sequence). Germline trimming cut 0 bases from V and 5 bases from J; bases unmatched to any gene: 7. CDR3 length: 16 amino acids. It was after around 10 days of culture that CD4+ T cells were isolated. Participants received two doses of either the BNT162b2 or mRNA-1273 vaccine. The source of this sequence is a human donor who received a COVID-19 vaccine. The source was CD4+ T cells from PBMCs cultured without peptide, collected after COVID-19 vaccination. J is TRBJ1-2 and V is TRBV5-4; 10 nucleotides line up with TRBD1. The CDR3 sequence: CASSLGQGAPRYGYTF. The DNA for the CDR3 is TGTGCCAGCAGCTTGGGACAGGGGGCGCCCCGATATGGCTACACCTTC. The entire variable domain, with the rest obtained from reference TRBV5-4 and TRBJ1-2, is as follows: ETGVTQSPTHLIKTRGQQVTLRCSSQSGHNTVSWYQQALGQGPQFIFQYYREEENGRGNFPPRFSGLQFPNYSSELNVNALELDDSALYLCASSLGQGAPRYGYTFGSGTRLTVV.